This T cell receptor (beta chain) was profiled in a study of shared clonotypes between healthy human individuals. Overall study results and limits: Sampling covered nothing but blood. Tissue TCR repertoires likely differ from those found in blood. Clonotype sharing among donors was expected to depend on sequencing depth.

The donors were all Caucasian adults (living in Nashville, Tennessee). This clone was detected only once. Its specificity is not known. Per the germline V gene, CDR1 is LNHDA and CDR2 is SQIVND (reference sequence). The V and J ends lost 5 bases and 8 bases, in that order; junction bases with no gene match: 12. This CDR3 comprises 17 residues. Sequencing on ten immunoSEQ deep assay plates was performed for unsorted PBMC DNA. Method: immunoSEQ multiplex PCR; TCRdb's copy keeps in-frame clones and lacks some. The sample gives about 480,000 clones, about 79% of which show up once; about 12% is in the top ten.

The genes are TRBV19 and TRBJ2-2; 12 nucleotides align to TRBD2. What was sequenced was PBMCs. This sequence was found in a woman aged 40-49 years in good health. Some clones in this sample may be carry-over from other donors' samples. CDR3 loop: CASSPRLAGDLVGELFF. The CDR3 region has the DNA TGTGCCAGTAGTCCAAGACTAGCGGGAGACCTGGTGGGGGAGCTGTTTTTT.